One T cell receptor beta chain is described in this entry. The antigen is not known. The sample is drawn from a study of STAT5B mutations in CD4+ large granular lymphocyte leukemia. The study's findings and limits: Main leukemic clonotypes were patient-specific, but approximately 25% appeared at low frequency elsewhere. Top patient clones used TRBV06 genes more often: 8/27 versus 2/35 in controls.

V shed 3 bases and J shed 0 bases, with 18 bases lying between them. The CDR3 runs 17 residues. Germline V gene sequence: CDR1 KGHSH, CDR2 LQKENI. Original handling: A productive frequency of 2.59 x 10-5 was the lowest detectable. Data came from immunoSEQ multiplex PCR; TCRdb stores just in-frame clones and leaves some out. V and J calls and clone size are copied from that table; D and trimming were computed from the DNA. The profile shows tens of thousands of clones, around 82% of them singletons. This TCR came from a human donor in good health. The sample comprised CD4+ T cells from blood buffy coats. J is TRBJ2-7 and V is TRBV18; D call uncertain. CDR3 residues: CASSPWAEGMLSYEQYF. Written as DNA, the CDR3 is TGTGCCAGCTCACCCTGGGCAGAAGGAATGCTCTCCTACGAGCAGTACTTC.